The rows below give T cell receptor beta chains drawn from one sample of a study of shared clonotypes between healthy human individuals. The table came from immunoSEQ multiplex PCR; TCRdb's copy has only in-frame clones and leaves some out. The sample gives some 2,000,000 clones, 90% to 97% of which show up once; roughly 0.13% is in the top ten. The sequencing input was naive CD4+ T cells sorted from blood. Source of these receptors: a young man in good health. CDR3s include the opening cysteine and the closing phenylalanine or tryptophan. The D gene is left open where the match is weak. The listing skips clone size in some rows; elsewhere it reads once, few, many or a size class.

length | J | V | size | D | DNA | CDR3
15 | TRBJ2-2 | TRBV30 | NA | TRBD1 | TGTGCCTGGAGCCAGGGGGCACCCCGGGCCGGGGAGCTGTTTTTT | CAWSQGAPRAGELFF
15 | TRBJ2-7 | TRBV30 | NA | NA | TGTGCCTGGAGTGTAGGGCGGCGGGGCCCCTACGAGCAGTACTTC | CAWSVGRRGPYEQYF
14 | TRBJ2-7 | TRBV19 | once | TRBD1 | TGTGCCAGTAGTATGGACAGGGTGGGCTACGAGCAGTACTTC | CASSMDRVGYEQYF
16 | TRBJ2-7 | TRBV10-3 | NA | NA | TGTGCCATCAGTGGAAAGGAAGGGGGAACCCCTTACGAGCAGTACTTC | CAISGKEGGTPYEQYF
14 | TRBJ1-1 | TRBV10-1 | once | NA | TGCGCCAGCAGTGGACGAGGAGGGAACACTGAAGCTTTCTTT | CASSGRGGNTEAFF
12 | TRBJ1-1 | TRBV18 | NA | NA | TGTGCCAGCTCAGGGGGGGGCACTGAAGCTTTCTTT | CASSGGGTEAFF
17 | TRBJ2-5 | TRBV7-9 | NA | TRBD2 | TGTGCCAGCAGCTTGGGCCCAGCCCGGGGGGGTGTTTCGGCCCAGTACTTC | CASSLGPARGGVSAQYF
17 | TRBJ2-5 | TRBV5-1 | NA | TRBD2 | TGCGCCAGCAGCTTGAGGGGTCTAGCGGGGCCCCAAGAGACCCAGTACTTC | CASSLRGLAGPQETQYF
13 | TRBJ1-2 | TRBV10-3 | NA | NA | TGTGCCGCTAGAAGGGAGGGACTTAATGGCTACACCTTC | CAARREGLNGYTF
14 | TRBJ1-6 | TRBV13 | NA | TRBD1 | TGTGCCAGCAGCTTGGACAGGGGGTCTTCACCCCTCCACTTT | CASSLDRGSSPLHF
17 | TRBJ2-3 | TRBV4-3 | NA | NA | TGCGCCAGCAGCCAAGCCCCCTCAGGGGTTAGCACAGATACGCAGTATTTT | CASSQAPSGVSTDTQYF
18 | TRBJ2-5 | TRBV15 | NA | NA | TGTGCCACCAGCAGAGCGGGGTCAGGAAAATGGAACCAAGAGACCCAGTACTTC | CATSRAGSGKWNQETQYF
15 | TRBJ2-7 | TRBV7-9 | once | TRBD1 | TGTGCCAGCAGCTTTCAAGGGACAGGGGTCGGCGAGCAGTACTTC | CASSFQGTGVGEQYF
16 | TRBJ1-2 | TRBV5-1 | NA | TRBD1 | TGCGCCAGCAGCTTGGCCGGGACAGGGGGCGACTATGGCTACACCTTC | CASSLAGTGGDYGYTF
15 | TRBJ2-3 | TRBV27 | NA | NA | TGTGCCAGCACCCCTGGGACCCTCAGCACAGATACGCAGTATTTT | CASTPGTLSTDTQYF
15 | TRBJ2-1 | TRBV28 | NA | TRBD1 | TGTGCCAGCAGTTCAACCGGGACAGGTTACAATGAGCAGTTCTTC | CASSSTGTGYNEQFF
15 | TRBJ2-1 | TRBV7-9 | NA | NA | TGTGCCAGCAGCTTAGTTCGGCCTACGTACAATGAGCAGTTCTTC | CASSLVRPTYNEQFF
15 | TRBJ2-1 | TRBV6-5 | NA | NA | TGTGCCAGCAGTACCCCCGGGACTCTAAACAATGAGCAGTTCTTC | CASSTPGTLNNEQFF
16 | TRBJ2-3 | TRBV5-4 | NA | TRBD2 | TGTGCCAGCAGCTTGGTAGCGGGAGGGCCGGTAGATACGCAGTATTTT | CASSLVAGGPVDTQYF
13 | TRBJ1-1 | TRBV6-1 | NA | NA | TGTGCCAGCAGGTGGGGGCTATACACTGAAGCTTTCTTT | CASRWGLYTEAFF
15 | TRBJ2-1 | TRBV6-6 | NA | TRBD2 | TGTGCCAGCATGCCTGTAAGCGGGGGGGCAAATGAGCAGTTCTTC | CASMPVSGGANEQFF
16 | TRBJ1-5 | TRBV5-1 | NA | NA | TGCGCCAGCAGCCCGGGAGGGGGGGGTAGCAATCAGCCCCAGCATTTT | CASSPGGGGSNQPQHF
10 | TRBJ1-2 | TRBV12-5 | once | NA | TGTGCTAGTGGGGTCTATGGCTACACCTTC | CASGVYGYTF
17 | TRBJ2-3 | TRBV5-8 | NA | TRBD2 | TGTGCCAGCAGCTCCTGGACTAGCGGGGGAAGCACAGATACGCAGTATTTT | CASSSWTSGGSTDTQYF
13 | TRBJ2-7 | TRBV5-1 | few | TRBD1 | TGCGCCAGCAGCTTGGGGGACAGGGACGAGCAGTACTTC | CASSLGDRDEQYF